This passage covers 22 T cell receptor beta chains from one sample sequenced in a study of monozygotic twins with inflammatory bowel disease. TCRdb re-analyzed the 5' RACE reads; it lists each CDR3 protein once, without DNA. This table lists 300,000 to 400,000 distinct CDR3 sequences. Specimen: blood. The receptors originated from a human donor with ulcerative colitis or Crohn's disease, or a healthy co-twin of an affected twin (not recorded which).

This chain links TRBV7-2 with TRBJ1-2; TCRdb returns TRBD1, unconfirmable since there is no DNA. The CDR3 runs 13 residues. Per the germline V gene, CDR1 is SGHTA and CDR2 is FQGNSA. CDR3 sequence reads: CASSVGQSYGYTF.

The V gene is TRBV6-5, the J gene TRBJ1-1; TCRdb proposes TRBD1, but this gene call is untestable without DNA. The CDR3 extends over 14 amino acids. Per the germline V gene, CDR1 is MNHEY and CDR2 is SVGAGI. The CDR3 sequence is CASSFGRGNTEAFF.

The gene calls are TRBV7-2 and TRBJ2-2; TCRdb picks TRBD1, but there is no DNA to check that call. Looked up from germline, CDR1 is SGHTA and CDR2 is FQGNSA. This CDR3 comprises 15 residues. CDR3 loop: CASSPRDVGTGELFF. Using reference TRBV7-2 and TRBJ2-2 for the parts outside the CDR3, the full variable domain is GAGVSQSPSNKVTEKGKDVELRCDPISGHTALYWYRQSLGQGLEFLIYFQGNSAPDKSGLPSDRFSAERTGGSVSTLTIQRTQQEDSAVYLCASSPRDVGTGELFFGEGSRLTVL.

This chain connects TRBV11-1 to TRBJ2-5; checking the TCRdb D call of TRBD1 is not possible without DNA. The CDR3 is made up of 18 amino acids. Per germline, CDR1 SGHAT and CDR2 FQDESV (reference sequence). CDR3 amino acids: CASSLAGTPAYLQETQYF.

V gene TRBV12-3 or TRBV12-4 combines with J gene TRBJ2-5; TCRdb proposes TRBD1, but this gene call is untestable without DNA. The CDR3 has 13 amino acids. The CDR3 region is CASSLSPKETQYF.

This chain connects TRBV12-3 or TRBV12-4 to TRBJ1-2. The CDR3 consists of 14 residues. CDR3 sequence reads: CASSLNRFNEDYTF.

J is TRBJ1-2 and V is TRBV7-9. The CDR3 sequence is 14 residues long. The germline V gene encodes CDR1 SEHNR and CDR2 FQNEAQ (reference sequence). The CDR3 is CASSLSVRGFGYTF.

V gene TRBV4-1 combines with J gene TRBJ1-1. CDR1 is MGHRA, CDR2 YSYEKL, per germline. The CDR3 is made up of 13 amino acids. The CDR3 spells CASSQAVNTEAFF.

This chain links TRBV19 with TRBJ1-4; TCRdb names TRBD1, which stays unverified in the absence of DNA. The CDR3 is 15 amino acids. CDR1 is LNHDA and CDR2 is SQIVND in the germline V gene (reference sequence). The CDR3 sequence is CASMRIRDRDEKLFF.

V and J are TRBV28 and TRBJ2-7; as DNA is missing, the TRBD2 call by TCRdb cannot be tested. The CDR3 totals 14 residues. Germline values: CDR1 MDHEN, CDR2 SYDVKM. This chain's CDR3 is CASISSGGHYEQYF.

The V and J genes are TRBV9 and TRBJ2-7; there is no DNA to check the TCRdb D call of TRBD2. Germline assignment: CDR1 SGDLS and CDR2 YYNGEE. The CDR3 is 15 amino acids. The chain's CDR3 is CASSVHPADHYEQYF.

V gene TRBV5-1 combines with J gene TRBJ2-1; no DNA is available, so the TRBD2 call from TCRdb remains unchecked. The CDR3 covers 16 residues. Germline CDR1 is SGHRS and CDR2 is YFSETQ. CDR3 sequence: CASSLGGGRKPNEQFF. The entire variable domain, with the rest obtained from reference TRBV5-1 and TRBJ2-1, is as follows: KAGVTQTPRYLIKTRGQQVTLSCSPISGHRSVSWYQQTPGQGLQFLFEYFSETQRNKGNFPGRFSGRQFSNSRSEMNVSTLELGDSALYLCASSLGGGRKPNEQFFGPGTRLTVL.

The V call is TRBV7-2, the J call TRBJ2-7; TCRdb's D call of TRBD1 is untestable without DNA. The CDR3 consists of 17 residues. Germline CDR1 is SGHTA and CDR2 is FQGNSA. The CDR3 loop is CASSLASGAGGVYEQYF.

The V call is TRBV6-4, the J call TRBJ2-1; checking the TCRdb D call of TRBD2 is not possible without DNA. Germline V gene lookup returns CDR1 MRHNA and CDR2 SNTAGT. CDR3 size: 14 residues. CDR3 loop: CASSGLGTNNEQFF.

The chain carries TRBV11-2 and TRBJ2-1; TCRdb designates TRBD2, a call that cannot be tested without DNA. CDR1 and CDR2 (germline): SGHAT, FQNNGV. The CDR3 totals 16 residues. CDR3 loop: CASSVRLAGSYNEQFF.

The chain joins TRBV7-6 to TRBJ1-6; checking the TCRdb D call of TRBD1 is not possible without DNA. Per the germline V gene, CDR1 is SGHVS and CDR2 is FNYEAQ. This CDR3 region has 15 residues. CDR3 region: CASSTGQGLASPLHF. Drawing the rest from reference TRBV7-6 and TRBJ1-6, the complete variable domain is GAGVSQSPRYKVTKRGQDVALRCDPISGHVSLYWYRQALGQGPEFLTYFNYEAQQDKSGLPNDRFSAERPEGSISTLTIQRTEQRDSAMYRCASSTGQGLASPLHFGNGTRLTVT.

J is TRBJ1-4 and V is TRBV7-9; the TCRdb D gene call, TRBD1, has no DNA to confirm it. CDR3 size: 16 residues. The germline CDR1 and CDR2 sequences are SEHNR and FQNEAQ (reference sequence). The CDR3 sequence is CASSFLRSGGEEKLFF.

The V and J genes are TRBV12-3 or TRBV12-4 and TRBJ2-4; without DNA, the TCRdb call of TRBD1 cannot be checked. CDR3 length: 13 amino acids. The chain's CDR3 is CASSPGRKNIQYF.

The chain carries TRBV27 and TRBJ1-2. Germline CDR1 and CDR2: MNHEY and SMNVEV (reference sequence). The CDR3 is made up of 15 amino acids. CDR3 protein: CASSLRSGANYGYTF.

CDR3 region: CASRRSPANTGELFF. The rearrangement joins TRBV5-1 to TRBJ2-2; TCRdb names TRBD2, which stays unverified in the absence of DNA. The length of the CDR3 is 15 residues. Germline V CDR1 and CDR2: SGHRS, YFSETQ.

The V and J genes are TRBV7-9 and TRBJ2-7. Germline CDR1 SEHNR, CDR2 FQNEAQ (reference sequence). This CDR3 is 13 amino acids long. This chain's CDR3 is CASSFSGSYEQYF. The variable domain in full, with the rest retrieved from reference TRBV7-9 and TRBJ2-7, is DTGVSQNPRHKITKRGQNVTFRCDPISEHNRLYWYRQTLGQGPEFLTYFQNEAQLEKSRLLSDRFSAERPKGSFSTLEIQRTEQGDSAMYLCASSFSGSYEQYFGPGTRLTVT.

The genes are TRBV9 and TRBJ1-2; absent DNA, TCRdb's TRBD1 call cannot be checked. In germline, CDR1 is SGDLS, CDR2 YYNGEE. The CDR3 covers 15 residues. The CDR3 is CASTVGAGQTYGYTF.